This paragraph reports one T cell receptor beta chain. Its target is unknown. V shed 5 bases and J shed 1 base, with 8 bases lying between them. The CDR3 runs to 13 residues. The germline gives CDR1 MNHEY, CDR2 SMNVEV (reference sequence). TCRdb's table, derived via immunoSEQ multiplex PCR, lists solely in-frame clones and lacks some. The sample comprises over 75,000 clones, just under 95% of which are singletons, and around 0.07% rests with the top ten. This sample was taken from a study of graft-versus-host responses after intestinal transplantation. Study summary: The transplants performed in recipients were multivisceral, liver-intestinal, or isolated intestinal. Anti-thymocyte globulin induction preceded roughly 3 years of tacrolimus and steroid maintenance in all recipients. Study results and limitations: GvH clonotypes were identified within recipient marrow, with a subset emerging first in ileum or blood. Peak circulating GvH clone levels were associated with early post-transplant HvG declines.

The rearrangement joins TRBV27 to TRBJ1-1, with unresolved D. The clonotype originates from a human donor who was the organ donor for an intestinal transplant. Sample: unstimulated CD8+ T cells sorted from spleen or lymph node cells, taken before transplant. CDR3 DNA sequence: TGTGCCAGCAGTACAACCCCGAACACTGAAGCTTTCTTT. As protein: CASSTTPNTEAFF.